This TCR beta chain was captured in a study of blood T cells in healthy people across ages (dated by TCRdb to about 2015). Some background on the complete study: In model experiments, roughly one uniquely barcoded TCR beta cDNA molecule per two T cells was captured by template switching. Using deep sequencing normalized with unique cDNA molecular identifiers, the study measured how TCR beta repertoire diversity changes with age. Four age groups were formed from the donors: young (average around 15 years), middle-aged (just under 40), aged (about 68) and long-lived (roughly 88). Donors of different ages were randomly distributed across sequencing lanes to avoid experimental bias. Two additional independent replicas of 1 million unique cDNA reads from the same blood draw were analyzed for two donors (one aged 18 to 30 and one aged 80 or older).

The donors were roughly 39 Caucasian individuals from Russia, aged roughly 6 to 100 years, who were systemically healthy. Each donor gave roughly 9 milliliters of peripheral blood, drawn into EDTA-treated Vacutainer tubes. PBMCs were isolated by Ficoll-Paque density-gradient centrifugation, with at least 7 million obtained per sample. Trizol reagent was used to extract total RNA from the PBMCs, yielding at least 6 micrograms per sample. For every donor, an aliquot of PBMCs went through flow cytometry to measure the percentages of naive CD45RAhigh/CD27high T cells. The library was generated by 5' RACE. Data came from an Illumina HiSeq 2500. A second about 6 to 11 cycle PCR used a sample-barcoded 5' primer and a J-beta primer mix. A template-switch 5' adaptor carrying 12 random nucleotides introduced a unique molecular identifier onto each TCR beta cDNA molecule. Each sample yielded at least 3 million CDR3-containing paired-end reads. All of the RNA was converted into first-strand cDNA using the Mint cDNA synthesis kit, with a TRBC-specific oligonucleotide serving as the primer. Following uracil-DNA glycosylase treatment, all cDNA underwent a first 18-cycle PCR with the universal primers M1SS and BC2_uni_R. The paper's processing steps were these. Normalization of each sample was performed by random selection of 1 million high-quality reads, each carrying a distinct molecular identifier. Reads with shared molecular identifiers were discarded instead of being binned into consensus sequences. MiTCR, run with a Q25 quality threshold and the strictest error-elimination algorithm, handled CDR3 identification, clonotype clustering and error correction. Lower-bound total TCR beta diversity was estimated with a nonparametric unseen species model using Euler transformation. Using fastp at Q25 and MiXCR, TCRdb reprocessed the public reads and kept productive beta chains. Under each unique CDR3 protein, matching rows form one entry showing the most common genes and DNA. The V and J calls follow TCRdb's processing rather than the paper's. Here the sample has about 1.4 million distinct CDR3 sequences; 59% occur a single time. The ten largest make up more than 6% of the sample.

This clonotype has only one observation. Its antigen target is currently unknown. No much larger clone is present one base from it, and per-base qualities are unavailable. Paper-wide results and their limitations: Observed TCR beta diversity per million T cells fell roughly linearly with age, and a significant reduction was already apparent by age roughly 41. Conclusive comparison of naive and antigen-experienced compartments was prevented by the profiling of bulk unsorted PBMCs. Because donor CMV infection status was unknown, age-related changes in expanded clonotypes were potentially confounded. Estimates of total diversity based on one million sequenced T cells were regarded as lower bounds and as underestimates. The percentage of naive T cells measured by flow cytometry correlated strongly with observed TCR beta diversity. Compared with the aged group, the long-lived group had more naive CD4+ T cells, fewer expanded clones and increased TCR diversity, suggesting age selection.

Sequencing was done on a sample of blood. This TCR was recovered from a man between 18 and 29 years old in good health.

The CDR3 amino acid sequence is: CASSISGEQFF. The DNA sequence reads TGTGCCAGCAGCATCAGCGGTGAGCAGTTCTTC. The chain was built from TRBV5-6 and TRBJ2-1; the D gene is perhaps TRBD2, from 5 matching bases. V was cut back by 4 bases and J by 9 bases, leaving a gap of 8 bases between them. The CDR3, from cysteine to phenylalanine, totals 11 residues. The entry retains the CDR3 DNA only, 33 bases that are in frame from base 1. Per the germline V gene, SGHDT is the CDR1 and YYEEEE is the CDR2.